This record concerns one T cell receptor (beta chain) sequence. The junction shows a germline mismatch at one end, possibly a read error. From germline, CDR1 is MNHEY and CDR2 SVGEGT. The CDR3 extends over 15 amino acids. The sample is drawn from a study of tumor and adjacent non-tumor tissue in lung cancer. The template was RNA from unsorted bulk tissue. More than 3 cm separated this lung sample from the edge of the tumor. A modified ARM-PCR protocol with three rounds of nested PCR amplified TCRbeta. A single record per CDR3 protein comes from TCRdb applying MiXCR to the multiplex PCR reads. The sample contains approximately 100,000 distinct CDR3 sequences, more than 55% of which appear only once.

This chain uses TRBV6-2 or TRBV6-3 with TRBJ1-5; D is undetermined. Specimen: distant non-tumor lung tissue. The clonotype comes from a man aged 25 to 40 with non-small cell lung cancer. Written as DNA, the CDR3 is TGTGCCAGCATTTACTTGTTCGCAAGCAATCAGCCCCAGCATTTT. It is translated as CASIYLFASNQPQHF.